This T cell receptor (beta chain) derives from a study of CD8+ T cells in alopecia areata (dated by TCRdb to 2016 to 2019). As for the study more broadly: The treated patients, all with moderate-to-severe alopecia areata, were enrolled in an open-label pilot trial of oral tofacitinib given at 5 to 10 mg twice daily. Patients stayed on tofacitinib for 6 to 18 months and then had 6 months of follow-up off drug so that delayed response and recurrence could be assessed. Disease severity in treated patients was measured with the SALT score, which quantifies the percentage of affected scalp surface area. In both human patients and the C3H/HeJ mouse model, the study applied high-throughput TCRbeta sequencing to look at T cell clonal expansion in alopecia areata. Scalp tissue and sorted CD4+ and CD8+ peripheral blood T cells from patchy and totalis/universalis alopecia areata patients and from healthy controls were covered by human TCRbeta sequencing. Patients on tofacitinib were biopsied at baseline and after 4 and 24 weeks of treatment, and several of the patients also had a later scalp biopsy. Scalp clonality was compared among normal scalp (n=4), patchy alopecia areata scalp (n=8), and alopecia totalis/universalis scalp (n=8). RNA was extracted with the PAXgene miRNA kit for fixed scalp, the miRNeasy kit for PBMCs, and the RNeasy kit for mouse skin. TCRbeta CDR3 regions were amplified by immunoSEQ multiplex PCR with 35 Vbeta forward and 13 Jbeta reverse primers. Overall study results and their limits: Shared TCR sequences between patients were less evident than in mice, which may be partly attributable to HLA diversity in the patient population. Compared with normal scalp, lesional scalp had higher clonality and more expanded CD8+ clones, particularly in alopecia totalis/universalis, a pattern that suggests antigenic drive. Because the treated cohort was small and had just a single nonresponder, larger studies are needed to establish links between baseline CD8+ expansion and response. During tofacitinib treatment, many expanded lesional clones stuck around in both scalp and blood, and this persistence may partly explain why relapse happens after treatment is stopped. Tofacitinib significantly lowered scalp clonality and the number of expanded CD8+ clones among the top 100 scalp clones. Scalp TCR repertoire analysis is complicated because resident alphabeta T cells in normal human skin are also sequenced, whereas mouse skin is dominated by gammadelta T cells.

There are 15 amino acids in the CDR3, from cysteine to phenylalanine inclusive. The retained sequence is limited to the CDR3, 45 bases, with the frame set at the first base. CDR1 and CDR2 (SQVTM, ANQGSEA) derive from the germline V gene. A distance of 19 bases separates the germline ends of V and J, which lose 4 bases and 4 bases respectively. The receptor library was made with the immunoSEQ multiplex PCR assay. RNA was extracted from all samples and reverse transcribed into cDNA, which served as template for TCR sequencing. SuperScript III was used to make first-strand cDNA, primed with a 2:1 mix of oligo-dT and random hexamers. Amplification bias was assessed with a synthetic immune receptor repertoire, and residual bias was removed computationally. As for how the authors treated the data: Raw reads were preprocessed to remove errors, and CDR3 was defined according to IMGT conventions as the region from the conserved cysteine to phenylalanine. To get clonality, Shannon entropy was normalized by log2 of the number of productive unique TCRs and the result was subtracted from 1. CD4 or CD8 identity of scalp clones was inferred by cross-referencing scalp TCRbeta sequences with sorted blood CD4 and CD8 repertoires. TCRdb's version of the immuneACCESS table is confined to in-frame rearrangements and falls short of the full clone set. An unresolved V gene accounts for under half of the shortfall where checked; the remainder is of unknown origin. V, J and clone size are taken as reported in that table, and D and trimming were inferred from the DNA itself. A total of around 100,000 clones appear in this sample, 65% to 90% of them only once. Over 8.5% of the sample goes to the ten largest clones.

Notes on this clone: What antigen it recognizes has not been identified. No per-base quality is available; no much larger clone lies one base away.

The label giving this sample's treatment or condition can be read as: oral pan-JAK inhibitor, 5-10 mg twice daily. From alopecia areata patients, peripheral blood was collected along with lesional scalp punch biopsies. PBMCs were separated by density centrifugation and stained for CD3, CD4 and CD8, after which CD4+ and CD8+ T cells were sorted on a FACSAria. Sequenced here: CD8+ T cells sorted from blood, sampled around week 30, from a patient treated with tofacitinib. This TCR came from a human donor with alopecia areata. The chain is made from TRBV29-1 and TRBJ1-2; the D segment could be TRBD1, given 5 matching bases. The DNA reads TGCAGCGTTGTTCTCCAGGACAAGACCGCCTATGGCTACACCTTC. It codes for CSVVLQDKTAYGYTF.